Below are 20 T cell receptor beta chains sequenced from a single sample in a study of beta chain features in type 1 diabetes. The entirety of the isolated RNA underwent reverse transcription, so expressed TCRB transcripts were sequenced. Using immunoSEQ multiplex PCR, the repertoire was profiled, and TCRdb retains in-frame clones only, with some absent. The sample includes 350,000 to 400,000 clones, roughly 15% of them seen just once. The source material was naive CD4+ T cells from blood. These receptors were collected from a woman aged 18-29 years in good health.

V usage is TRBV6-6 and J usage is TRBJ1-1, with 8 bases identical to TRBD1. The germline gives CDR1 MNHNY, CDR2 SVGAGI (reference sequence). CDR3 length equals 14 residues. V lost 6 bases and J lost 0; bases outside the gene matches: 3. The CDR3 sequence: CASSRTGLNTEAFF. As DNA, the CDR3 is TGTGCCAGCAGCCGGACAGGGTTGAACACTGAAGCTTTCTTT.

The chain carries TRBV18 and TRBJ2-1; unclear D gene. V lost 2 bases and J lost 5, with 7 bases in between. The CDR3 runs to 13 residues. Germline values: CDR1 KGHSH, CDR2 LQKENI. Written as DNA, the CDR3 is TGTGCCAGCTCACCATCCACTAACAATGAGCAGTTCTTC. Translation gives CASSPSTNNEQFF.

This clone turned up a few times. The rearrangement uses TRBV5-1 and TRBJ2-7, with D possibly TRBD2 on 5 matching bases. Trimming pared 0 bases from V and 6 bases from J, leaving 10 bases between. The CDR3 loop spans 13 amino acids. In germline, CDR1 is SGHRS, CDR2 YFSETQ. The CDR3 loop is CASSLEGSPEQYF. The CDR3 DNA is TGCGCCAGCAGCTTGGAAGGGAGTCCCGAGCAGTACTTC.

This clone was observed a handful of times. This chain uses TRBV14 with TRBJ2-7; TRBD2 might be the D (5 bases). Germline CDR1 reads SGHDN; CDR2 reads FVKESK. The CDR3 is 17 amino acids. V lost 5 bases to trimming and J lost 1 base, with 21 bases between them. For the CDR3, the DNA is TGTGCCAGCAGCAAGGGCCCGGGGTATTATATTTCCTACGAGCAGTACTTC. Amino acids: CASSKGPGYYISYEQYF.

This clone has just a few counts. The chain combines TRBV30 with TRBJ1-3, with 10 bases fitting TRBD1. Losses at the gene ends were 2 bases for V and 0 bases for J; bases not matched to a gene: 13. This CDR3 has 19 amino acids. Germline lookup yields CDR1 GTSNPN and CDR2 SVGIG (reference sequence). Written as DNA, the CDR3 is TGTGCCTGGAGTCTACCTTTCCGGACAGGGGGGATCTCTGGAAACACCATATATTTT. Its protein is CAWSLPFRTGGISGNTIYF.

The gene calls are TRBV5-4 and TRBJ2-7; 7 bases fit TRBD2. The CDR3 length is 14 residues. J gave up 0 bases and V 4 bases, and 4 bases lay outside the gene matches. Looked up from germline, CDR1 is SGHNT and CDR2 is YYREEE (reference sequence). As DNA, the CDR3 is TGTGCCAGCAGCCGCGGACTAGACTCCTACGAGCAGTACTTC. It translates to CASSRGLDSYEQYF.

The V and J genes are TRBV18 and TRBJ1-4, with a weak D call TRBD1 (5 bases). This CDR3 contains 12 residues. Per the germline V gene, CDR1 is KGHSH and CDR2 is LQKENI. V lost 7 bases, J lost 8 bases, and 11 bases lay in between. CDR3 loop: CASFQGLEKLFF. DNA for the CDR3: TGTGCCAGCTTTCAGGGTTTGGAAAAACTGTTTTTT. Supplemented by reference TRBV18 and TRBJ1-4, the full variable domain reads NAGVMQNPRHLVRRRGQEARLRCSPMKGHSHVYWYRQLPEEGLKFMVYLQKENIIDESGMPKERFSAEFPKEGPSILRIQQVVRGDSAAYFCASFQGLEKLFFGSGTQLSVL.

This clone was seen only a few times. The genes are TRBV2 and TRBJ2-2, with 14 nucleotides matching TRBD2. Germline V gives CDR1 SNHLY, CDR2 FYNNEI. This CDR3 is built from 15 residues. V lost 5 bases and J lost 6; bases outside the gene matches: 2. CDR3 nucleotide sequence: TGTGCCAGCAGTCGACTAGCGGGAGGGCCCGGGGAGCTGTTTTTT. Protein product: CASSRLAGGPGELFF.

V gene TRBV28 combines with J gene TRBJ2-7; D gene unclear. This CDR3 comprises 11 residues. The germline V gene has CDR1 MDHEN and CDR2 SYDVKM. The V and J ends lost 7 bases and 3 bases respectively, with 7 bases between them. The CDR3 is CASNSVYEQYF. Written as DNA, the CDR3 is TGTGCCAGCAATTCCGTCTACGAGCAGTACTTC. Combining the CDR3 with reference TRBV28 and TRBJ2-7 gives the whole variable domain DVKVTQSSRYLVKRTGEKVFLECVQDMDHENMFWYRQDPGLGLRLIYFSYDVKMKEKGDIPEGYSVSREKKERFSLILESASTNQTSMYLCASNSVYEQYFGPGTRLTVT.

The chain carries TRBV27 and TRBJ1-1; the match to TRBD1 covers 9 bases. CDR1 is MNHEY and CDR2 is SMNVEV in the germline V gene (reference sequence). The CDR3 consists of 14 residues. With V trimmed by 5 bases and J by 7 bases, 8 bases remained unmatched. CDR3 residues: CASSRSGTGFEAFF. DNA of the CDR3: TGTGCCAGCAGTCGATCCGGGACAGGGTTTGAAGCTTTCTTT.

The rearrangement uses TRBV4-2 and TRBJ2-7; tentative D call: TRBD1 (5 bases). In germline, CDR1 is LGHNA, CDR2 YNFKEQ. The CDR3 totals 14 residues. V was pared by 5 bases and J by 3 bases, with 14 bases between. CDR3 nucleotide sequence: TGTGCCAGCAGCTCCCGGGTAGGGGACTACGAGCAGTACTTC. Translating gives CASSSRVGDYEQYF.

The rearrangement joins TRBV7-2 to TRBJ2-1, with D tentatively TRBD1 (6 bases). CDR3 length: 17 amino acids. Per the germline V gene, CDR1 is SGHTA and CDR2 is FQGNSA. With 4 bases removed from V and 0 bases from J, the gap between germline ends came to 16 bases. The CDR3 bases are TGTGCCAGCAGCTCACCACCGGGACAAAGCTCCTACAATGAGCAGTTCTTC. Its translation: CASSSPPGQSSYNEQFF. The whole variable domain, filled in from reference TRBV7-2 and TRBJ2-1, reads GAGVSQSPSNKVTEKGKDVELRCDPISGHTALYWYRQSLGQGLEFLIYFQGNSAPDKSGLPSDRFSAERTGGSVSTLTIQRTQQEDSAVYLCASSSPPGQSSYNEQFFGPGTRLTVL.

V and J are TRBV5-6 and TRBJ1-2, with a weak D call TRBD1 (6 bases). The CDR3 consists of 17 residues. V lost 0 bases, J lost 2 bases, and 17 bases lay in between. Germline assignment: CDR1 SGHDT and CDR2 YYEEEE. The DNA for the CDR3 is TGTGCCAGCAGCTTGGTAGTGGTACAGGGCGCCAACTATGGCTACACCTTC. Translating it yields CASSLVVVQGANYGYTF.

This clone appeared a few times. The chain is built from TRBV7-2 and TRBJ2-1; TRBD2 aligns across 9 bases. CDR1 is SGHTA and CDR2 is FQGNSA in the germline V gene. The junction had 2 bases not matched to a gene; V was cut back by 3 bases and J by 2 bases. The length of the CDR3 is 15 residues. CDR3 in DNA: TGTGCCAGCAGCTTCGCTAGCGGGGCCTACAATGAGCAGTTCTTC. Amino acids: CASSFASGAYNEQFF.

This clone was detected only a few times. The chain joins TRBV2 to TRBJ2-1, with D maybe TRBD1 (6 bases). Looked up from germline, CDR1 is SNHLY and CDR2 is FYNNEI. The CDR3 is 12 amino acids. Trimming left V 6 bases short and J 10 bases short, with 13 bases between. The CDR3 protein is CASRYRDEEQFF. CDR3 coding DNA: TGTGCCAGCAGGTACAGGGACGAGGAGCAGTTCTTC.

This clone appeared a few times. The chain couples TRBV25-1 to TRBJ1-2, with D perhaps TRBD1 (5 bases). CDR1 is MGHDK, CDR2 SYGVNS, per germline. The CDR3 loop spans 15 amino acids. Between the trimmed V and J ends, which lost 5 bases and 0 bases, there was a span of 13 bases. The CDR3 bases are TGTGCCAGCAGTTCCGGGGGTGTCCCTAACTATGGCTACACCTTC. It codes for CASSSGGVPNYGYTF.

This clone was detected only a few times. The rearrangement joins TRBV25-1 to TRBJ2-6, with 9 bases fitting TRBD1. The CDR3 extends over 17 amino acids. The V gene's germline CDR1 is MGHDK and CDR2 SYGVNS. Germline trimming cut 3 bases from V and 1 base from J; bases unmatched to any gene: 4. The CDR3, as DNA: TGTGCCAGCAGTGATAGGGACAGGGCGTCTGGGGCCAACGTCCTGACTTTC. Encoded protein: CASSDRDRASGANVLTF.

V is TRBV20-1 and J is TRBJ2-7, with TRBD1 as a possible D gene (6 bases). Germline lookup yields CDR1 DFQATT and CDR2 SNEGSKA (reference sequence). This CDR3 comprises 11 residues. This CDR3 is CSGQLSYEQYF. The CDR3 bases are TGCTCCGGACAGTTATCCTACGAGCAGTACTTC.

The V call is TRBV2, the J call TRBJ2-5; 8 bases fit TRBD1. CDR1 is SNHLY and CDR2 is FYNNEI in the germline V gene. The V and J ends lost 6 bases and 1 base, in that order; junction bases with no gene match: 1. The CDR3 has 13 amino acids. CDR3 nucleotide sequence: TGTGCCAGCAGCGGACAGGGCCAAGAGACCCAGTACTTC. The encoded protein is CASSGQGQETQYF. Based on the CDR3 plus reference TRBV2 and TRBJ2-5, the full variable domain is EPEVTQTPSHQVTQMGQEVILRCVPISNHLYFYWYRQILGQKVEFLVSFYNNEISEKSEIFDDQFSVERPDGSNFTLKIRSTKLEDSAMYFCASSGQGQETQYFGPGTRLLVL.

J is TRBJ2-7 and V is TRBV7-9, with TRBD2 identical over 12 bases. V gave up 5 bases and J gave up 4 bases; unmatched junction bases: 12. The CDR3 has 17 amino acids. Germline V gene sequence: CDR1 SEHNR, CDR2 FQNEAQ (reference sequence). This chain's CDR3 is CASSASPSGRAKYEQYF. The CDR3 DNA is TGTGCCAGCAGCGCAAGTCCTAGCGGGAGGGCCAAGTACGAGCAGTACTTC.